One and the same sample provided the 8 T cell receptor beta chains below, sequenced in a study of Graves' ophthalmopathy and Graves' hyperthyroidism. Amplified TCR beta CDR3 regions were obtained using RNA transcripts as template. First-round RT-PCR used HTBI primers; second-round multiplex PCR followed. Each CDR3 protein is one row after TCRdb ran MiXCR on the multiplex PCR reads. This table holds about 740,000 distinct CDR3 sequences, 40% found once. Sequences were obtained from peripheral blood. The source of these receptors is an adult man with Graves' ophthalmopathy.

This clonotype was detected many times. The rearrangement joins TRBV2 to TRBJ1-1, with a tentative D call TRBD1 (5 bases). The CDR3 contains 17 residues. Germline V gene data show CDR1 as SNHLY and CDR2 as FYNNEI. The V end was cut by 4 bases, the J end by 0 bases, with 18 bases between. The chain's CDR3 is CASSAGLPVSMNTEAFF. The CDR3 nucleotides read TGTGCCAGCAGTGCGGGACTGCCTGTCTCTATGAACACTGAAGCTTTCTTT.

This clonotype was detected a few times. This rearrangement joins TRBV7-2 to TRBJ1-5; no definite D call. Trimming removed 5 bases from V and 2 bases from J, with 13 bases in between. Germline assignment: CDR1 SGHTA and CDR2 FQGNSA. This CDR3 region has 15 residues. For the CDR3, the DNA is TGTGCCAGCAGCCCAAAATATGCTGGCAATCAGCCCCAGCATTTT. Amino acids: CASSPKYAGNQPQHF. Based on the CDR3 plus reference TRBV7-2 and TRBJ1-5, the full variable domain is GAGVSQSPSNKVTEKGKDVELRCDPISGHTALYWYRQSLGQGLEFLIYFQGNSAPDKSGLPSDRFSAERTGGSVSTLTIQRTQQEDSAVYLCASSPKYAGNQPQHFGDGTRLSIL.

This clonotype was seen only a few times. The chain carries TRBV9 and TRBJ1-4; 10 bases are a match to TRBD1. The trim removed 0 bases at V and 7 bases at J, leaving 9 bases unmatched. Per the germline V gene, CDR1 is SGDLS and CDR2 is YYNGEE. This CDR3 contains 17 residues. The DNA of the CDR3 is TGTGCCAGCAGCGTAGGGACAGGGGGGAGCCCCTTTGAAAAACTGTTTTTT. Amino acids: CASSVGTGGSPFEKLFF.

This clonotype was seen repeatedly, ten times or more. The chain has TRBV10-3 and TRBJ1-1, with TRBD1 identical over 7 bases. The germline V gene encodes CDR1 ENHRY and CDR2 SYGVKD. V shed 10 bases, J shed 1 base, and the junction held 9 bases outside the gene matches. The CDR3 spans 14 residues. Here the CDR3 reads CATRNRGENTEAFF. In DNA form, the CDR3 reads TGTGCCACTCGGAACAGGGGCGAGAACACTGAAGCTTTCTTT.

This clonotype is a singleton in its sample. The chain has TRBV20-1 and TRBJ2-2; D gene uncertain. CDR1 DFQATT and CDR2 SNEGSKA come from the germline V gene (reference sequence). The V end was cut by 6 bases, the J end by 8 bases, with 10 bases between. CDR3 length: 11 amino acids. The CDR3 region has the DNA TGCAGTGCACCCTATCCGGGGGAGCTGTTTTTT. It encodes CSAPYPGELFF.

The rearrangement uses TRBV12-3 or TRBV12-4 and TRBJ1-1, with 11 bases aligning to TRBD1. This CDR3 region has 16 residues. Trimming at V came to 7 bases and at J to 4 bases, leaving 11 bases not matched to a gene. The CDR3 DNA reads TGTGCCAGCATGCCCGGGACAGGGGGATGGGGCACTGAAGCTTTCTTT. Protein: CASMPGTGGWGTEAFF.

The CDR3 region has the DNA TGTGCCTGGAGTGCGATAAGGGGCGGCGGCACCGGGGAGCTGTTTTTT. The encoded protein is CAWSAIRGGGTGELFF. The J gene is TRBJ2-2, the V gene TRBV25-1; D is perhaps TRBD1 (5 bases). The germline V gene has CDR1 MGHDK and CDR2 SYGVNS. There are 16 residues in the CDR3. Trimming removed 11 bases at V and 4 bases at J, with 23 bases between.

The J gene is TRBJ1-1, the V gene TRBV20-1; TRBD1 matches 7 bases. The CDR3 extends over 12 amino acids. From germline, CDR1 is DFQATT and CDR2 SNEGSKA (reference sequence). V lost 5 bases, J lost 8 bases, and 8 bases stayed unmatched. The CDR3 DNA follows: TGCAGTGCTCAGGACAGGCCGGGGGAAGCTTTCTTT. Protein: CSAQDRPGEAFF.